This T cell receptor (beta chain) was captured by sequencing in a study of shared clonotypes between healthy human individuals (dated by TCRdb to 2018 to 2021). Looking at the study overall: Three men and a couple of women, aged 18 to 49 years, made up the cohort. For each donor, CD4 naive and CD4 memory were each run on three plates, CD8 naive on two plates, and CD8 memory on one plate. To estimate repertoire size and how much clonotypes are shared between individuals, the study performed deep sequencing of blood TCR repertoires from a handful of healthy adults. Libraries were prepared and TCR repertoires were sequenced by different laboratories using diverse techniques, in order to increase sequencing depth and limit assay-specific biases. Each donor's leukapheresis produced roughly between roughly 0.94 and 9.5 billion PBMCs. Study-level results and caveats: Pairwise subsampling indicated that sequencing depth was expected to affect the degree of clonotype sharing among donors. Because the study included a small number of donors, the genetic and exposure-history diversity represented was limited. Across a few donors, about 4.5% of naive CD4, roughly 3.4% of naive CD8, about 2.3% of memory CD4, and 0.4% to 0.45% of memory CD8 clonotypes were shared. Larger estimated clonotype richness was generally found for naive subsets than for memory subsets. Sampling was restricted to blood, and TCR repertoires in tissues likely differ from the TCR repertoires found in blood. Even with the large sequencing depth, rarefaction of the sorted-subset datasets indicated that sequencing was incomplete. Higher generation probabilities were observed for clonotypes shared by all four sorted-subset donors than for non-shared clonotypes.

Details on this clone: This clone's antigen is unknown. No much larger clone is present one base from it, and per-base qualities are unavailable.

Using the deep immunoSEQ assay, TCR CDR3 regions were amplified from genomic DNA by multiplex PCR. Extracted genomic DNA from each cell subset was spread evenly across all wells of several immunoSEQ 96-well plates, with each plate serving as a replicate. Each replicate PCR for sorted subsets received roughly 200 ng genomic DNA, equal to about 30,000 T cell genomes. Purified libraries were measured with a Qubit 3.0 fluorometer, size-checked on a Bioanalyzer 2100, and measured again with the KAPA Library Quantification kit. Every immunoSEQ 96-well plate was sequenced on a dedicated single-read 150-cycle Illumina NextSeq 550 flow cell. On the authors' methods: The immunoSEQ output contained only junctional sequences without quality scores, so filtering could not match that applied to full-length reads. Sequences were annotated with PyIR, a Python wrapper for IgBLAST v1.9, and V/J genes and CDR3 were assigned using IMGT germline references. Reads with weak V/J assignments (E-value above 1e-6), missing CDR3, stop codons, out-of-frame junctions, or ambiguous translated residues were removed. V3J clonotypes were defined as sequences sharing the same inferred V gene, J gene, and CDR3 amino acid sequence. Percentage overlap between repertoires was calculated by dividing the number of shared unique clonotypes by the size of the smaller repertoire. RTK rarefaction, the Chao1 estimator, and Recon v2.1 estimates of unobserved clonotypes were used to assess repertoire richness. Generation probabilities for all TCRbeta clonotypes obtained by the gDNA method from a handful of donors were computed using OLGA. TCRdb retrieved this table from immuneACCESS and kept in-frame rearrangements only. Not all clones are present; in checked studies, unresolved V genes account for under half, and no reason is known for the remainder. The D gene and trimming were derived from the DNA, and the V and J assignments and clone size from that table. The sample table shows approximately 710,000 clones, and 80% to 95% are seen once. The ten most abundant clones make up 30% to 35% of the sample.

Healthy HIV-negative adults with no recently reported acute infections or vaccinations were included as donors. Every donor was a Caucasian adult living in Nashville, Tennessee, USA. CD8 memory samples combined magnetically selected CD45RO+ cells with CCR7-negative CD45RA+ effector memory (TemRA) cells. After blood collection by leukapheresis, PBMCs were isolated using Ficoll-Histopaque density gradient centrifugation and then cryopreserved in the vapor phase of liquid nitrogen. Analytical flow cytometry was used to check the purity and quantity of each magnetically sorted T cell population. Genomic DNA was isolated from each sorted fraction and quantified by UV absorbance on a Nanodrop 2000c. Between the V and J ends, shortened by 0 bases and 9 bases respectively, the junction contains 19 bases. Based on the germline V gene (reference sequence), the CDR1 and CDR2 sequences are GTSNPN and SVGIG. The CDR3 goes from the cysteine to the phenylalanine over 15 residues. Only CDR3 DNA is held: 45 bases, read in frame from base 1.

The chain joins TRBV30 to TRBJ2-3; the D gene cannot be resolved reliably. This TCR was recovered from a man aged 18-30 years in good health. Some clones in this sample may be carry-over from other donors' samples. The sequencing input was memory CD8+ T cells from PBMCs. The cell subset or site label on this specimen signifies: CD45RO+ cells pooled with CCR7-negative TemRA cells. The CDR3 region: CAWSVFLPGMETQYF. The nucleotides read TGTGCCTGGAGTGTATTCCTCCCGGGTATGGAGACGCAGTATTTT.